A selection of T cell receptor beta chains follows, all from one sample in a study of blood T cell repertoires in COVID-19. Clones were read by immunoSEQ multiplex PCR, and TCRdb kept only the in-frame ones, dropping some. The sample shows about 170,000 clones, around 83% of them seen only once. The sample was PBMCs or T cells enriched from blood (not recorded which). Receptors originate from a woman in her 50s in a cohort exposed to, infected with or recovered from COVID-19 (not recorded which). Both conserved end residues are part of each CDR3. Each record gives: CDR3 length, V gene, clone size, CDR3 protein. Only part of the rows carry a size: once, few, many, or a class if the clone is expanded.

length: 14
V: TRBV7-9
size: -
CDR3: CASSLEGQVGGYTF

length: 15
V: TRBV7-9
size: few
CDR3: CASSALAGRNNEQFF

length: 16
V: TRBV6-1
size: few
CDR3: CASSEAGAARNQPQHF

length: 14
V: TRBV5-5
size: -
CDR3: CASSSQPTGYGYTF

length: 18
V: TRBV24-1
size: -
CDR3: CATSEKGQGTGVSYEQYF

length: 15
V: TRBV4-3
size: -
CDR3: CASSQARQPWQPQHF

length: 16
V: TRBV5-1
size: -
CDR3: CASSLGSGQPTGELFF

length: 13
V: TRBV19
size: -
CDR3: CASSGRGQQPQHF

length: 15
V: TRBV7-6
size: -
CDR3: CASSTPGQGSYEQYF

length: 14
V: TRBV10-3
size: -
CDR3: CAISESGREETQYF

length: 17
V: TRBV7-2
size: once
CDR3: CASSSAQGQPIYNEQFF

length: 14
V: TRBV19
size: -
CDR3: CASSRTGGDYGYTF

length: 17
V: TRBV29-1
size: -
CDR3: CSSRGRGRALGSETQYF

length: 15
V: TRBV19
size: -
CDR3: CASSIFGTGDTEAFF

length: 13
V: TRBV2
size: -
CDR3: CASSEQGWETQYF

length: 17
V: TRBV7-8
size: -
CDR3: CASSWDPRQGTSYEQYF

length: 15
V: TRBV6-6
size: -
CDR3: CASIDGGSPTDTQYF

length: 13
V: TRBV4-1
size: -
CDR3: CASSQVRAGEAFF

length: 15
V: TRBV7-3
size: -
CDR3: CASSLGTGVGETQYF

length: 14
V: TRBV3-1/TRBV3-2
size: -
CDR3: CASSQGGIGSEAFF

length: 15
V: TRBV18
size: few
CDR3: CASSPSTGMFSPLHF

length: 13
V: TRBV28
size: -
CDR3: CASRPPGHGEQYF

length: 15
V: TRBV4-1
size: -
CDR3: CASSQVRQGIYEQYF

length: 14
V: TRBV5-1
size: -
CDR3: CASSTTGFTDTQYF

length: 14
V: TRBV5-4
size: -
CDR3: CASRTRDSYNEQFF

length: 16
V: TRBV18
size: few
CDR3: CASSPEQIGNTGELFF

length: 13
V: TRBV12-3/TRBV12-4
size: -
CDR3: CASSTLAGVGQFF

length: 16
V: TRBV5-1
size: few
CDR3: CASSLAGQGAPYEQYF

length: 18
V: TRBV27
size: -
CDR3: CASSPLRTSGSSTGELFF

length: 13
V: TRBV24-1
size: -
CDR3: CATRSSGTDTQYF

length: 15
V: TRBV10-3
size: -
CDR3: CAISLEIRGTGELFF

length: 17
V: TRBV15
size: -
CDR3: CATSKGDSRISGNTIYF

length: 18
V: TRBV21-1
size: -
CDR3: CASSKVRADRGFNYGYTF

length: 14
V: TRBV28
size: -
CDR3: CASRNRGSSYEQYF

length: 13
V: TRBV5-6
size: -
CDR3: CASSSGGSYEQYF

length: 15
V: TRBV4-1
size: -
CDR3: CASSTRLAGVETQYF

length: 13
V: TRBV19
size: -
CDR3: CASKGQGDYGYTF

length: 11
V: TRBV11-3
size: once
CDR3: CASSLNCSQYF

length: 15
V: TRBV11-3
size: -
CDR3: CASSFRAGNTGELFF

length: 11
V: TRBV20-1
size: once
CDR3: CSGRETYEQYF